This TCR beta chain derives from a study of CXCR3-negative and CXCR3-positive naive CD8 T cells. In the study overall: Libraries each contributed about 1.5 +/- 0.3 million TRB reads, for some 130 million in total.

The TRB libraries of cDNA were built by UMI-labeled 5' RACE. Using the 5' RACE reads, TCRdb records one entry per CDR3 protein without DNA. Across roughly 70,000 distinct CDR3 sequences, the top ten clones capture roughly 1.5% of the sample. A CD45RO-CCR7+CD27+CD95- profile was what naive CD8+ T cells displayed. The study, taken as a whole, reports: After cryopreservation, expression of CXCR3 was partially reduced, and most assays were run with fresh PBMCs. TRB CDR3 hydrophobicity was greater in CXCR3-positive naive cells than in CXCR3-negative naive cells.

The CDR3 has 13 residues. About this clonotype itself: Its antigen is unidentified.

The receptor comes from a human donor in good health. Some clones in this sample may be carry-over from other donors' samples. The V gene is TRBV12-3 or TRBV12-4, the J gene TRBJ2-1; TCRdb's D call of TRBD1 is untestable without DNA. Sequenced: naive CXCR3- CD8+ T cells from blood. Subset of the sample: CD45RO-CCR7+CD27+CD95- naive CD8+ T cells lacking CXCR3 (TNR3-). CDR3 sequence reads: CASSFGGLNEQFF.